This note documents a single TCR beta chain sequence. As yet, its antigen is unknown. Germline V gene data show CDR1 as LGHNA and CDR2 as YNFKEQ. CDR3 length: 15 residues. V lost 4 bases and J lost 5; bases outside the gene matches: 7. Repertoires were generated with immunoSEQ multiplex PCR, while TCRdb's copy carries only in-frame clones and drops some. Altogether 55,000 to 70,000 clones are present, 70% to 90% being singletons, with the ten largest covering roughly 4.5%. Blood draws occurred at baseline, cycle 4 day 1, and cycle 7 day 1. The sample originates from a study of OX40 agonist ivuxolimab in advanced cancers. Study overall: The diagnoses of dose-escalation patients were hepatocellular carcinoma, melanoma, renal cell or head and neck cancer. It was permissible to have had prior anti-PD-1, anti-PD-L1 or anti-CTLA-4 therapy, and under 45% had some. Whole-study findings and limits: Average numbers of expanded clones were greater in CD8+ T cells than in CD4+.

This sequence was found in an adult with an advanced solid tumor such as melanoma, head and neck, liver or kidney cancer. The gene calls are TRBV4-2 and TRBJ2-1; 8 nucleotides align to TRBD2. The sample consisted of CD4+ or CD8+ T cells sorted from blood, taken in a trial of the OX40 agonist ivuxolimab. The CDR3 region has the DNA TGTGCCAGCAGCCCCCCGTCGGGAGGGCACAATGAGCAGTTCTTC. Its translation: CASSPPSGGHNEQFF.